Listed below are T cell receptor beta chains from one sample, sequenced in a study of vaccination and CD4 T cells after COVID-19. For these TCRs, the target antigens are not known. TCRdb analysed the PCR reads with MiXCR anew, one entry per CDR3 protein. The top ten hold roughly 18% of the sample, which has over 10,000 distinct CDR3 sequences, about 36% seen once. The sequenced material came from cultured CD4+ T cells from blood. These receptors were obtained from a human donor with COVID-19. Each CDR3 is given with its conserved first and last residue. A D gene is named only where the DNA matches it firmly. Size values are once, few and many counts, or a class for expanded clones, and some rows have none.

d_gene: .; j_gene: TRBJ2-7; len: 15; abundance: few; v_gene: TRBV7-2; CDR3nt: TGTGCCAGCAGCTTAAGAGGGGTTGGTATGTACGAGCAGTACTTC; CDR3aa: CASSLRGVGMYEQYF
d_gene: .; j_gene: TRBJ2-1; len: 17; abundance: .; v_gene: TRBV10-1; CDR3nt: TGCGCCAGCAGTGAGTCCCGGGGGGCTACACATTACAATGAGCAGTTCTTC; CDR3aa: CASSESRGATHYNEQFF
d_gene: .; j_gene: TRBJ2-2; len: 14; abundance: .; v_gene: TRBV5-4; CDR3nt: TGTGCCAGCAAGGATCCGTCGAACACCGGGGAGCTGTTTTTT; CDR3aa: CASKDPSNTGELFF
d_gene: TRBD1; j_gene: TRBJ1-6; len: 16; abundance: few; v_gene: TRBV7-9; CDR3nt: TGTGCCAGCAGCCCCCGGACAGGGGGGGGAAATTCACCCCTCCACTTT; CDR3aa: CASSPRTGGGNSPLHF
d_gene: .; j_gene: TRBJ2-3; len: 15; abundance: few; v_gene: TRBV6-1; CDR3nt: TGTGCCAGCAGTGGACGTGGACCTAGCACAGATACGCAGTATTTT; CDR3aa: CASSGRGPSTDTQYF
d_gene: .; j_gene: TRBJ2-4; len: 16; abundance: .; v_gene: TRBV28; CDR3nt: TGTGCCAGCAGTCCACTGGACGGACTAGCCAAAAACATTCAGTACTTC; CDR3aa: CASSPLDGLAKNIQYF
d_gene: .; j_gene: TRBJ1-1; len: 16; abundance: few; v_gene: TRBV7-6; CDR3nt: TGTGCCAGCAGCGCCATTAGGGTGGCAGGGGCAACTGAAGCTTTCTTT; CDR3aa: CASSAIRVAGATEAFF
d_gene: TRBD1; j_gene: TRBJ1-2; len: 15; abundance: .; v_gene: TRBV2; CDR3nt: TGTGCCAGCAGTGTCAATACAGGGGGTAACTATGGCTACACCTTC; CDR3aa: CASSVNTGGNYGYTF
d_gene: .; j_gene: TRBJ2-1; len: 12; abundance: .; v_gene: TRBV5-4; CDR3nt: TGTGCCAGCAGCTTGGAACACAATGAGCAGTTCTTC; CDR3aa: CASSLEHNEQFF
d_gene: .; j_gene: TRBJ1-1; len: 14; abundance: few; v_gene: TRBV30; CDR3nt: TGTGCCTGGAGTACGACGACAGGGAACACTGAAGCTTTCTTT; CDR3aa: CAWSTTTGNTEAFF
d_gene: .; j_gene: TRBJ1-2; len: 12; abundance: .; v_gene: TRBV7-2; CDR3nt: TGTGCCAGCAGCCCCGGCCTGGTGGGCTACACCTTC; CDR3aa: CASSPGLVGYTF
d_gene: TRBD1; j_gene: TRBJ2-7; len: 14; abundance: .; v_gene: TRBV2; CDR3nt: TGTGCCAGCATTTGGGACAGGGCCTCCTACGAGCAGTACTTC; CDR3aa: CASIWDRASYEQYF
d_gene: TRBD1; j_gene: TRBJ1-6; len: 15; abundance: .; v_gene: TRBV7-6; CDR3nt: TGTGCCAGCAGCTTAGAAAGACAGGGTGGTTCACCCCTCCACTTT; CDR3aa: CASSLERQGGSPLHF
d_gene: .; j_gene: TRBJ2-6; len: 13; abundance: .; v_gene: TRBV6-5; CDR3nt: TGTGCCAGCAGTTCGACTGGGGCCAACGTCCCGACTTTC; CDR3aa: CASSSTGANVPTF
d_gene: TRBD1; j_gene: TRBJ2-7; len: 13; abundance: few; v_gene: TRBV7-2; CDR3nt: TGTGCCAGCAGCGAGACGACAGGGTACGAGCAGTACTTC; CDR3aa: CASSETTGYEQYF
d_gene: .; j_gene: TRBJ2-5; len: 15; abundance: once; v_gene: TRBV6-1; CDR3nt: TGTGCCAGCAGTGAAGCGTCGGGGGTCCAAGAGACCCAGTACTTC; CDR3aa: CASSEASGVQETQYF
d_gene: .; j_gene: TRBJ2-4; len: 17; abundance: .; v_gene: TRBV19; CDR3nt: TGTGCCAGTACCCCCGAGGCGGGAAGACTAGCCAAAAACATTCAGTACTTC; CDR3aa: CASTPEAGRLAKNIQYF
d_gene: TRBD2; j_gene: TRBJ2-7; len: 14; abundance: .; v_gene: TRBV29-1; CDR3nt: TGCAGCGTTGAAGTTATTAGCGGGGGTGTCGAGCAGTACTTC; CDR3aa: CSVEVISGGVEQYF